The clone carrying this TCR beta chain came up many times. The CDR3 has 14 amino acids. The V gene end was trimmed by 4 bases and the J gene end by 5 bases; junction bases not matched to a gene: 4. Germline V lookup: CDR1 SGHRS, CDR2 YFSETQ. This sample was taken from a study of patients and donors after allogeneic stem cell transplantation. One entry per CDR3 protein results from TCRdb running MiXCR on the RT-PCR reads. Among 900,000 to 1,000,000 distinct CDR3 sequences listed, more than 15% were seen once. Sequencing was done on a sample of blood, either unsorted or a sorted T cell fraction (not recorded which). This clonotype was obtained from a human donor who was either an allogeneic HSCT recipient or a stem cell or donor lymphocyte infusion donor (not recorded which). It is not recorded whose cells these are; they may come from a transplant donor. This sequence joins TRBV5-1 and TRBJ1-1, with TRBD1 matching over 11 bases. CDR3 DNA: TGCGCCAGCAGCGGGACAGGGGGAAAGACTGAAGCTTTCTTT. Translating it yields CASSGTGGKTEAFF.